This record concerns one T cell receptor (beta chain) sequence. Its target is not known. Method: immunoSEQ multiplex PCR; TCRdb's copy keeps in-frame clones and lacks some. The sample has about 94,000 clones; about nine tenths are singletons. The sample belongs to a study of OX40 agonist ivuxolimab in advanced cancers. Overall study findings and caveats: Partial responders at 0.1-3.0 mg/kg had among the lowest clonal expansion. The study observed clonal expansion of CD4+ and CD8+ blood T cells by week 6 at 0.1 to 3.0 mg/kg. In the expanded peripheral T cells, antigen specificity was never determined.

There are 15 residues in the CDR3. Germline values: CDR1 MNHNY, CDR2 SVGAGI (reference sequence). The V gene end was trimmed by 0 bases and the J gene end by 8 bases; junction bases not matched to a gene: 9. The specimen comprised CD4+ or CD8+ T cells sorted from blood, sampled in a trial of the OX40 agonist ivuxolimab. This TCR derives from an adult with an advanced solid tumor such as melanoma, head and neck, liver or kidney cancer. V is TRBV6-6 and J is TRBJ1-2, with TRBD1 identical over 7 bases. This CDR3 is CASSYSASGGEGYTF. The CDR3 DNA reads as TGTGCCAGCAGTTACTCAGCGTCAGGGGGGGAAGGCTACACCTTC.